The next 23 T cell receptor beta chains were all read from a single sample in a study of cytomegalovirus exposure and HLA in healthy donors. Vbeta (60) and Jbeta (13) primers were used in the PCR. Only in-frame clones appear in the TCRdb table, and some are missing; sequencing was by immunoSEQ multiplex PCR. The sample includes around 210,000 clones, 70% to 80% seen only once; the top ten take about 2.8%. The sequenced sample was PBMCs. The receptors here all came from a woman aged 25 to 39 in good health and CMV-seronegative.

V and J are TRBV5-1 and TRBJ2-7, with D possibly TRBD1 on 5 matching bases. Germline V gene sequence: CDR1 SGHRS, CDR2 YFSETQ. The length of the CDR3 is 14 residues. Trimming took 4 bases from V and 4 from J, leaving 15 bases between them. CDR3 sequence reads: CASSPISQGYEQYF. In DNA form, the CDR3 reads TGCGCCAGCAGCCCAATATCCCAGGGTTACGAGCAGTACTTC.

The chain is built from TRBV9 and TRBJ2-3; a weak D match, TRBD2 (6 bases). V gave up 7 bases and J gave up 1 base, with 13 bases separating them. The CDR3 spans 14 residues. The germline CDR1 and CDR2 sequences are SGDLS and YYNGEE. In DNA, the CDR3 is TGTGCCAGCCACCCGGGCGGGGGCACAGATACGCAGTATTTT. Amino acid sequence: CASHPGGGTDTQYF.

The chain employs TRBV9 and TRBJ2-3, with D tentatively TRBD1 (6 bases). Germline-derived CDR1 and CDR2 are SGDLS and YYNGEE. With 0 bases removed from V and 2 bases from J, the gap between germline ends came to 13 bases. The CDR3 spans 16 residues. The CDR3 DNA sequence: TGTGCCAGCAGCGTAGAGGCAGGGGTACCCACAGATACGCAGTATTTT. Translation gives CASSVEAGVPTDTQYF. Drawing the rest from reference TRBV9 and TRBJ2-3, the complete variable domain is DSGVTQTPKHLITATGQRVTLRCSPRSGDLSVYWYQQSLDQGLQFLIQYYNGEERAKGNILERFSAQQFPDLHSELNLSSLELGDSALYFCASSVEAGVPTDTQYFGPGTRLTVL.

The V gene is TRBV2, the J gene TRBJ2-5; 11 nucleotides line up with TRBD2. This CDR3 is 16 amino acids long. CDR1 and CDR2 (germline): SNHLY, FYNNEI. The V gene end was trimmed by 6 bases and the J gene end by 2 bases; junction bases not matched to a gene: 8. CDR3 DNA: TGTGCCAGCAGCCTCCCTAGCGGGGGGAAACAAGAGACCCAGTACTTC. It specifies CASSLPSGGKQETQYF.

This clone has just a few counts. This chain links TRBV19 with TRBJ1-1; D not certain. CDR1 and CDR2 from the germline V gene are LNHDA and SQIVND (reference sequence). Trimming shortened V by 9 bases and J by 3 bases, and 20 bases separated the two germline ends. CDR3 size: 15 residues. In nucleotides, the CDR3 is TGTGCCAGCCTACGAGGGCGGCAGGAGGACACTGAAGCTTTCTTT. Amino acid sequence: CASLRGRQEDTEAFF.

This chain joins TRBV19 and TRBJ1-1; D call uncertain. CDR1 and CDR2 (germline): LNHDA, SQIVND (reference sequence). The V end was cut by 7 bases, the J end by 0 bases, with 15 bases between. The CDR3 loop spans 15 amino acids. In DNA form, the CDR3 reads TGTGCCAGTACCCCTTTAACGGGTCTGAACACTGAAGCTTTCTTT. Translation: CASTPLTGLNTEAFF.

This clone was counted between two and nine times. The V call is TRBV4-1, the J call TRBJ1-2, with 9 nucleotides matching TRBD1. J gave up 4 bases and V 2 bases, and 2 bases lay outside the gene matches. The CDR3 extends over 14 amino acids. Germline-derived CDR1 and CDR2 are MGHRA and YSYEKL. The CDR3 is CASSQPGQGYGYTF. The CDR3 DNA is TGCGCCAGCAGCCAACCGGGACAGGGCTATGGCTACACCTTC.

CDR3 sequence (DNA): TGCGCCAGCACGACAACGAACACCGGGGAGCTGTTTTTT. It translates to CASTTTNTGELFF. V usage is TRBV5-1 and J usage is TRBJ2-2; D gene ambiguous. The germline CDR1 and CDR2 sequences are SGHRS and YFSETQ. V gave up 6 bases and J gave up 0 bases, with 6 bases separating them. The CDR3 extends over 13 amino acids.

The chain links TRBV30 to TRBJ2-6; 7 bases line up with TRBD1. The germline V gene encodes CDR1 GTSNPN and CDR2 SVGIG (reference sequence). With 0 bases clipped from V and 2 bases from J, the junction kept 7 bases outside the gene matches. The CDR3 totals 17 residues. The CDR3 DNA follows: TGTGCCTGGAGTGTTTGGACAGGCCTCCCTGGGGCCAACGTCCTGACTTTC. The encoded protein is CAWSVWTGLPGANVLTF.

The chain has TRBV7-6 and TRBJ2-3; 7 positions agree with TRBD2. CDR1 is SGHVS, CDR2 FNYEAQ, per germline. Trimming removed 4 bases from V and 4 bases from J; junction bases left unmatched: 5. The CDR3 has 14 residues. CDR3: CASSSRLASDTQYF. CDR3 DNA: TGTGCCAGCAGCTCCAGACTAGCATCAGATACGCAGTATTTT.

This clone was detected a few times. V gene TRBV19 combines with J gene TRBJ1-1, with D perhaps matching TRBD1 (5 bases). V lost 3 bases, J lost 7 bases, and 15 bases lay in between. The CDR3 extends over 14 amino acids. Germline lookup yields CDR1 LNHDA and CDR2 SQIVND (reference sequence). CDR3 amino acids: CASSMFGGGREAFF. DNA of the CDR3: TGTGCCAGTAGTATGTTTGGGGGGGGACGTGAAGCTTTCTTT.

The chain has TRBV2 and TRBJ2-7, with 8 bases aligning to TRBD1. J was trimmed by 1 base and V by 8 bases; bases with no gene match: 10. From germline, CDR1 is SNHLY and CDR2 FYNNEI. This CDR3 spans 15 amino acids. CDR3 coding DNA: TGTGCCAGCCCTATCGACAGGGGCCGATCCTACGAGCAGTACTTC. Its protein is CASPIDRGRSYEQYF.

The V call is TRBV4-2, the J call TRBJ2-5; 8 nucleotides align to TRBD1. The CDR3 runs 18 residues. CDR1 LGHNA and CDR2 YNFKEQ come from the germline V gene. The V segment lost 0 bases and the J segment 5 bases; nucleotides outside the gene matches: 14. The CDR3 DNA reads as TGTGCCAGCAGCCAAGACCCCCCGGGCAGGGGGCTTGGTGAGACCCAGTACTTC. It translates to CASSQDPPGRGLGETQYF.

The chain is built from TRBV6-5 and TRBJ1-2; no firm D call. The CDR3 consists of 15 residues. Trimming took off 6 bases at V and 6 bases at J, with 20 bases between the two ends. The germline V gene has CDR1 MNHEY and CDR2 SVGAGI. The CDR3 nucleotides read TGTGCCAGCAGCCCGCACGGGGAGCGGAACCATGGCTACACCTTC. This codes for CASSPHGERNHGYTF.

This clone was found many times. The chain employs TRBV5-6 and TRBJ2-7; no reliable D call. This CDR3 has 14 residues. With 1 base removed from V and 3 bases from J, the gap between germline ends came to 11 bases. Germline loops: CDR1 SGHDT, CDR2 YYEEEE. Here the CDR3 DNA reads TGTGCCAGCAGCTTGATTTGGGCTCACTACGAGCAGTACTTC. Protein sequence: CASSLIWAHYEQYF.

This clone was detected a few times. This chain uses TRBV7-9 with TRBJ1-1; D is uncertain. CDR1 SEHNR and CDR2 FQNEAQ come from the germline V gene (reference sequence). Trimming took off 10 bases at V and 0 bases at J, with 9 bases between the two ends. The CDR3 runs 12 residues. Here the CDR3 reads CATLRMNTEAFF. The DNA for the CDR3 is TGTGCCACCTTGAGGATGAACACTGAAGCTTTCTTT.

The rearrangement uses TRBV5-1 and TRBJ2-1; D call uncertain. The V and J ends lost 0 bases and 4 bases respectively, with 11 bases between them. Germline assignment: CDR1 SGHRS and CDR2 YFSETQ. The CDR3 runs to 15 residues. The CDR3 sequence is CASSLVSGEYNEQFF. The CDR3, as DNA: TGCGCCAGCAGCTTGGTTTCGGGTGAATACAATGAGCAGTTCTTC. The full variable domain, rest sourced from reference TRBV5-1 and TRBJ2-1, is KAGVTQTPRYLIKTRGQQVTLSCSPISGHRSVSWYQQTPGQGLQFLFEYFSETQRNKGNFPGRFSGRQFSNSRSEMNVSTLELGDSALYLCASSLVSGEYNEQFFGPGTRLTVL.

J is TRBJ2-2 and V is TRBV30, with a weak D call TRBD1 (6 bases). V was trimmed by 4 bases and J by 3 bases, leaving 12 bases between them. There are 14 residues in the CDR3. The germline V gene has CDR1 GTSNPN and CDR2 SVGIG (reference sequence). This CDR3 reads CAWKTGLDTGELFF. CDR3 DNA: TGTGCCTGGAAAACAGGGTTGGACACCGGGGAGCTGTTTTTT. Supplemented by reference TRBV30 and TRBJ2-2, the full variable domain reads SQTIHQWPATLVQPVGSPLSLECTVEGTSNPNLYWYRQAAGRGLQLLFYSVGIGQISSEVPQNLSASRPQDRQFILSSKKLLLSDSGFYLCAWKTGLDTGELFFGEGSRLTVL.

The chain has TRBV5-4 and TRBJ2-3; TRBD2 matches at 13 bases. The CDR3 is 16 amino acids. J was trimmed by 3 bases and V by 4 bases; bases with no gene match: 5. Germline assignment: CDR1 SGHNT and CDR2 YYREEE (reference sequence). The DNA for the CDR3 is TGTGCCAGCAGCCCCCAGGGACTAGCGGGAACAGATACGCAGTATTTT. This gives the protein CASSPQGLAGTDTQYF.

In DNA form, the CDR3 reads TGCGCCAGCAGTATAAGACAGGGCTCTGGGGCCAACGTCCTGACTTTC. It specifies CASSIRQGSGANVLTF. This chain connects TRBV5-1 to TRBJ2-6; 7 bases are a match to TRBD1. The CDR3 runs 16 residues. With V trimmed by 5 bases and J by 0 bases, 5 bases remained unmatched. Germline lookup yields CDR1 SGHRS and CDR2 YFSETQ.

The V call is TRBV29-1, the J call TRBJ2-2, with 9 bases aligning to TRBD2. Germline CDR1 reads SQVTM; CDR2 reads ANQGSEA. This CDR3 region has 14 residues. The V and J ends lost 5 bases and 4 bases, in that order; junction bases with no gene match: 5. The CDR3 DNA is TGCAGCGTTCCCAGCGGGGGGTCCACCGGGGAGCTGTTTTTT. Translation: CSVPSGGSTGELFF.

The chain links TRBV11-2 to TRBJ2-2; D gene ambiguous. The CDR3 is made up of 13 amino acids. Trimming removed 5 bases from V and 7 bases from J, with 11 bases in between. The germline CDR1 and CDR2 sequences are SGHAT and FQNNGV. The CDR3 DNA reads TGTGCCAGCAGCAATCAGGTTGGCGGGGAGCTGTTTTTT. This gives the protein CASSNQVGGELFF.

There are a few counts of this clone. The J gene is TRBJ1-2, the V gene TRBV2; 9 bases align to TRBD1. Looked up from germline, CDR1 is SNHLY and CDR2 is FYNNEI. This CDR3 contains 15 residues. V lost 2 bases, J lost 3 bases, and 4 bases stayed unmatched. Written as DNA, the CDR3 is TGTGCCAGCAGTGAATTGGGACAGGGTCACTATGGCTACACCTTC. Its protein product is CASSELGQGHYGYTF.